The 10 T cell receptor beta chains below come from one sample, sequenced in a study of blood T cells in healthy people across ages. Alongside a J-beta primer mix, a sample-barcoded 5' primer served in a second PCR lasting roughly 6 to 12 cycles. TCRdb ran MiXCR on the 5' RACE reads and lists one entry per CDR3 protein. The sample lists hundreds of thousands of distinct CDR3 sequences, roughly 26% occurring once. The material sequenced was blood. These receptors originate from a woman over 75 in good health.

This clonotype occurred once. The chain recombines TRBV5-5 with TRBJ2-7; perhaps D is TRBD1 or TRBD2 (5 bases each). This CDR3 is 15 amino acids long. Trimming cost V 3 bases and J 7 bases, with 20 bases left between them. Germline CDR1 SGHKS, CDR2 YYEKEE (reference sequence). This CDR3 reads CASSSSGTTPHEQYF. The CDR3 bases are TGTGCCAGCAGCTCGTCCGGGACCACCCCTCATGAGCAGTACTTC.

This clonotype was counted between two and nine times. The chain is built from TRBV11-2 and TRBJ1-1; D gene unclear. In germline, CDR1 is SGHAT, CDR2 FQNNGV. The CDR3 contains 14 residues. V was clipped by 8 bases and J by 1 base, with 14 bases between them. This CDR3 is CASSPRDGNTEAFF. CDR3 nucleotides: TGTGCCAGCTCACCCAGAGACGGGAACACTGAAGCTTTCTTT.

V is TRBV12-5 and J is TRBJ2-3; tentatively, D is TRBD1 or TRBD2 (6 bases each). The V and J ends lost 7 bases and 0 bases respectively, with 20 bases between them. CDR3 size: 17 residues. In germline, CDR1 is LGHNT, CDR2 FRNRAP. The CDR3 protein is CASAASQGGGSTDTQYF. In nucleotides, the CDR3 is TGTGCTAGTGCCGCCTCACAGGGTGGGGGGAGCACAGATACGCAGTATTTT.

This clonotype has a count of ten or more. The chain recombines TRBV9 with TRBJ2-7; TRBD1 agrees at 11 bases. Germline-derived CDR1 and CDR2 are SGDLS and YYNGEE. V shed 4 bases, J shed 0 bases, and the junction held 6 bases outside the gene matches. This CDR3 region has 16 residues. The CDR3 region has the DNA TGTGCCAGCAGCCAAGGGACAGGGGGTCTCTCCTACGAGCAGTACTTC. It specifies CASSQGTGGLSYEQYF. The variable domain in full, with the rest retrieved from reference TRBV9 and TRBJ2-7, is DSGVTQTPKHLITATGQRVTLRCSPRSGDLSVYWYQQSLDQGLQFLIQYYNGEERAKGNILERFSAQQFPDLHSELNLSSLELGDSALYFCASSQGTGGLSYEQYFGPGTRLTVT.

This clonotype was picked up many times. The chain carries TRBV10-3 and TRBJ2-7; TRBD1 matches 12 bases. V was clipped by 4 bases and J by 4 bases; unmatched bases: 5. CDR3 length: 15 amino acids. Germline V gene data show CDR1 as ENHRY and CDR2 as SYGVKD. The CDR3 DNA follows: TGTGCCATCAGTGCCGGGACAGGGGGCGAATACGAGCAGTACTTC. It is translated as CAISAGTGGEYEQYF.

Concerning this clonotype itself: The junction shows a germline mismatch at one end, possibly a read error. The chain recombines TRBV12-3 or TRBV12-4 with TRBJ2-7; possibly TRBD2 for D (6 bases). The CDR3 extends over 14 amino acids. In DNA, the CDR3 is TGTGCCAGCAGTGTAGCTGCGGGAACGGAAGGGCAGTACTTC. This sequence encodes CASSVAAGTEGQYF.

This clonotype has just a few counts. The gene calls are TRBV28 and TRBJ2-7; D is ambiguous. Germline V gene sequence: CDR1 MDHEN, CDR2 SYDVKM. The CDR3 extends over 12 amino acids. The V end lost 10 bases, the J end lost 2 bases, and 12 bases lay between the germline ends. The CDR3 protein is CATRLETYEQYF. CDR3 coding DNA: TGTGCCACCCGGTTGGAGACCTACGAGCAGTACTTC.

The CDR3 reads CSARGLGQPTEAFF. CDR3 DNA: TGCAGTGCTAGAGGACTGGGACAACCCACTGAAGCTTTCTTT. The chain recombines TRBV20-1 with TRBJ1-1; D is possibly TRBD1 (6 bases). The CDR3 extends over 14 amino acids. The germline V gene has CDR1 DFQATT and CDR2 SNEGSKA (reference sequence). Trimming removed 1 base at V and 4 bases at J, with 13 bases between.

This clonotype was observed at least ten times. The V and J genes are TRBV5-1 and TRBJ2-4, with TRBD1 as a possible D gene (5 bases). The V and J ends lost 2 bases and 10 bases respectively, with 10 bases between them. CDR1 and CDR2 (germline): SGHRS, YFSETQ. This CDR3 spans 12 amino acids. CDR3 loop: CASSLGESIQYF. Written as DNA, the CDR3 is TGCGCCAGCAGCTTAGGGGAAAGTATTCAGTACTTC. Supplemented by reference TRBV5-1 and TRBJ2-4, the full variable domain reads KAGVTQTPRYLIKTRGQQVTLSCSPISGHRSVSWYQQTPGQGLQFLFEYFSETQRNKGNFPGRFSGRQFSNSRSEMNVSTLELGDSALYLCASSLGESIQYFGAGTRLSVL.

V and J are TRBV7-2 and TRBJ2-3; D possibly corresponds to TRBD2 (6 bases). There are 15 residues in the CDR3. The V end lost 4 bases, the J end lost 7 bases, and 18 bases lay between the germline ends. In germline, CDR1 is SGHTA, CDR2 FQGNSA. CDR3 region: CASSWGETSSHTQYF. CDR3 DNA: TGTGCCAGCAGCTGGGGGGAAACTAGTTCTCATACGCAGTATTTT.